This entry lists 6 T cell receptor beta chains sequenced from one sample in a study of CD8 T cells in ankylosing spondylitis. Study-level points and caveats: What seemed typical of ankylosing spondylitis blood was a TCR beta motif built from roughly 8 highly homologous variants.

A single record per CDR3 protein comes from TCRdb applying MiXCR to the 5' RACE reads. This table holds 330,000 or so distinct CDR3 sequences, 7% to 9% found once. The antigens of these receptors remain unknown. The specimen was blood, either unsorted or a sorted T cell fraction (not recorded which). These receptors were taken from a male donor with ankylosing spondylitis.

V usage is TRBV29-1 and J usage is TRBJ1-2; 10 bases match TRBD1. This CDR3 spans 13 amino acids. V lost 2 bases to trimming and J lost 4 bases; unmatched junction nucleotides: 1. CDR1 and CDR2 from the germline V gene are SQVTM and ANQGSEA. This CDR3 reads CSVERTGGYGYTF. The CDR3 nucleotides are TGCAGCGTTGAAAGGACAGGGGGCTATGGCTACACCTTC.

This clonotype was counted only a few times. The chain employs TRBV12-3 or TRBV12-4 and TRBJ1-5; D is undetermined. This CDR3 is built from 14 residues. V gave up 7 bases and J gave up 0 bases, with 10 bases separating them. CDR3 DNA sequence: TGTGCCAGCACCCAGACGAATAGCAATCAGCCCCAGCATTTT. Its translation is CASTQTNSNQPQHF.

Many counts were recorded for this clonotype. The chain combines TRBV29-1 with TRBJ2-2, with TRBD1 identical over 7 bases. Germline V gene sequence: CDR1 SQVTM, CDR2 ANQGSEA. Germline trimming cut 7 bases from V and 7 bases from J; bases unmatched to any gene: 6. The CDR3 has 12 residues. CDR3 in DNA: TGCAGCGGCGGACAGGCCGGCGGGGAGCTGTTTTTT. Translation: CSGGQAGGELFF.

This clonotype was observed many times. V gene TRBV5-1 combines with J gene TRBJ2-1; 9 bases align to TRBD2. CDR1 SGHRS and CDR2 YFSETQ come from the germline V gene. J gave up 4 bases and V 2 bases, and 4 bases lay outside the gene matches. The CDR3 runs 15 residues. CDR3 DNA sequence: TGCGCCAGCAGCTTTGCGGGAGGGATATACAATGAGCAGTTCTTC. Its protein is CASSFAGGIYNEQFF.

To note about this clonotype: Germline is not matched at one junction end, which may reflect a read error. This chain links TRBV20-1 with TRBJ2-7, with TRBD2 as a possible D gene (6 bases). CDR1 is DFQATT, CDR2 SNEGSKA, per germline (reference sequence). The CDR3 totals 12 residues. This CDR3 is CSASLGGSGGNF. CDR3 nucleotides: TGCAGTGCTAGCCTCGGAGGGTCTGGCGGGAACTTC.

This clonotype was observed at least ten times. The chain carries TRBV29-1 and TRBJ2-1; the match to TRBD2 covers 13 bases. The CDR3 totals 16 residues. Per germline, CDR1 SQVTM and CDR2 ANQGSEA. The J segment lost 6 bases and the V segment lost 6 bases, leaving 11 bases of the junction unmatched. This chain's CDR3 is CSVTSGRAGVINEQFF. The CDR3 coding sequence is TGCAGCGTCACTAGCGGGAGGGCCGGTGTTATCAATGAGCAGTTCTTC.